The rows below give T cell receptor beta chains drawn from one sample of a study of cytomegalovirus exposure and HLA in healthy donors. Assay used: immunoSEQ multiplex PCR; TCRdb lists only in-frame clones, some missing. The table has about 140,000 clones, over 75% seen once; the top ten hold over 2%. The sequenced material came from PBMCs. Source of these receptors: a young man in good health and CMV-seronegative. Both conserved end residues are part of each CDR3. The D gene is left open where the match is weak. Not all rows give a size; the values are once, few, many and, for expanded clones, a class.

D gene: TRBD1; clone size: -; V gene: TRBV7-9; J gene: TRBJ2-1; CDR3 protein: CASSLLWGTGLGEQFF; CDR3 DNA: TGTGCCAGCAGCTTATTATGGGGGACAGGGTTGGGTGAGCAGTTCTTC
D gene: -; clone size: few; V gene: TRBV9; J gene: TRBJ2-3; CDR3 protein: CASRGTDTQYF; CDR3 DNA: TGTGCCAGCCGGGGCACAGATACGCAGTATTTT
D gene: -; clone size: -; V gene: TRBV5-1; J gene: TRBJ1-1; CDR3 protein: CASSFQAMNTEAFF; CDR3 DNA: TGCGCCAGCAGCTTTCAGGCTATGAACACTGAAGCTTTCTTT
D gene: TRBD1; clone size: -; V gene: TRBV19; J gene: TRBJ2-2; CDR3 protein: CASIGGTANTGELFF; CDR3 DNA: TGTGCCAGTATAGGTGGGACAGCAAACACCGGGGAGCTGTTTTTT
D gene: -; clone size: -; V gene: TRBV10-3; J gene: TRBJ1-1; CDR3 protein: CAISGQDGEAFF; CDR3 DNA: TGTGCCATCAGTGGACAGGACGGTGAAGCTTTCTTT
D gene: -; clone size: few; V gene: TRBV19; J gene: TRBJ1-1; CDR3 protein: CATSTGMNTEAFF; CDR3 DNA: TGTGCCACTTCAACAGGGATGAACACTGAAGCTTTCTTT
D gene: TRBD2; clone size: -; V gene: TRBV2; J gene: TRBJ2-7; CDR3 protein: CASRAPGAGGPYEQYF; CDR3 DNA: TGTGCCAGCAGAGCACCGGGGGCGGGGGGGCCATACGAGCAGTACTTC
D gene: TRBD1; clone size: -; V gene: TRBV4-1; J gene: TRBJ2-2; CDR3 protein: CASSQTRQGVFPGELFF; CDR3 DNA: TGCGCCAGCAGCCAGACTAGACAGGGGGTTTTTCCCGGGGAGCTGTTTTTT
D gene: -; clone size: -; V gene: TRBV28; J gene: TRBJ2-2; CDR3 protein: CASSSTSGELFF; CDR3 DNA: TGTGCCAGCAGTTCCACGAGCGGGGAGCTGTTTTTT
D gene: -; clone size: -; V gene: TRBV27; J gene: TRBJ1-1; CDR3 protein: CASSLVDGGTEAFF; CDR3 DNA: TGTGCCAGCAGTCTAGTGGACGGGGGCACTGAAGCTTTCTTT
D gene: TRBD1; clone size: -; V gene: TRBV10-3; J gene: TRBJ1-5; CDR3 protein: CATDSGTGGLDQPQHF; CDR3 DNA: TGTGCCACGGATAGTGGGACAGGGGGCCTCGATCAGCCCCAGCATTTT
D gene: TRBD1; clone size: -; V gene: TRBV7-2; J gene: TRBJ1-3; CDR3 protein: CASSLGGQQRNTIYF; CDR3 DNA: TGTGCCAGCAGCTTAGGGGGACAGCAGCGGAACACCATATATTTT
D gene: -; clone size: -; V gene: TRBV7-8; J gene: TRBJ1-2; CDR3 protein: CASSLASAEVYGYTF; CDR3 DNA: TGTGCCAGCAGCTTAGCAAGTGCAGAAGTCTATGGCTACACCTTC
D gene: TRBD1; clone size: once; V gene: TRBV19; J gene: TRBJ2-1; CDR3 protein: CASQNEGQAPYNEQFF; CDR3 DNA: TGTGCCAGCCAGAACGAGGGACAGGCCCCCTACAATGAGCAGTTCTTC
D gene: -; clone size: -; V gene: TRBV5-1; J gene: TRBJ1-6; CDR3 protein: CASSLGTANNSPLHF; CDR3 DNA: TGCGCCAGCAGCTTGGGGACAGCGAATAATTCACCCCTCCACTTT
D gene: -; clone size: -; V gene: TRBV5-1; J gene: TRBJ1-2; CDR3 protein: CASSLGLNYGYTF; CDR3 DNA: TGCGCCAGCAGCTTGGGGCTGAACTATGGCTACACCTTC
D gene: -; clone size: few; V gene: TRBV30; J gene: TRBJ1-5; CDR3 protein: CARKRGTQPQNF; CDR3 DNA: TGTGCCCGAAAAAGGGGGACCCAGCCCCAGAATTTT
D gene: -; clone size: once; V gene: TRBV15; J gene: TRBJ1-1; CDR3 protein: CATSRDRQANTEAFF; CDR3 DNA: TGTGCCACCAGCAGAGATCGCCAGGCTAACACTGAAGCTTTCTTT
D gene: -; clone size: -; V gene: TRBV9; J gene: TRBJ2-3; CDR3 protein: CASSVGGGSGLNTQYF; CDR3 DNA: TGTGCCAGCAGCGTGGGGGGCGGGAGTGGACTAAATACGCAGTATTTT
D gene: -; clone size: -; V gene: TRBV9; J gene: TRBJ2-4; CDR3 protein: CAKEGSAKNIQYF; CDR3 DNA: TGTGCTAAGGAGGGGAGCGCCAAAAACATTCAGTACTTC
D gene: TRBD2; clone size: -; V gene: TRBV7-9; J gene: TRBJ2-1; CDR3 protein: CASSPGLAGVNEQFF; CDR3 DNA: TGTGCCAGCAGCCCCGGACTAGCGGGAGTCAATGAGCAGTTCTTC
D gene: TRBD1; clone size: -; V gene: TRBV28; J gene: TRBJ1-5; CDR3 protein: CASSFLFRRDRQPQNF; CDR3 DNA: TGTGCCAGCAGTTTCCTTTTCCGTAGGGACAGACAGCCCCAGAATTTT
D gene: TRBD1; clone size: once; V gene: TRBV5-1; J gene: TRBJ1-3; CDR3 protein: CASSFGQASGNTIYF; CDR3 DNA: TGCGCCAGCAGCTTCGGACAGGCCTCTGGAAACACCATATATTTT
D gene: -; clone size: -; V gene: TRBV2; J gene: TRBJ1-1; CDR3 protein: CASRDEVGNTEAFF; CDR3 DNA: TGTGCCAGCAGGGATGAGGTTGGGAACACTGAAGCTTTCTTT
D gene: TRBD2; clone size: -; V gene: TRBV4-1; J gene: TRBJ2-7; CDR3 protein: CASSQDRGGGPTGEQYF; CDR3 DNA: TGCGCCAGCAGCCAAGATAGAGGCGGGGGGCCCACGGGAGAGCAGTACTTC
D gene: -; clone size: -; V gene: TRBV1; J gene: TRBJ2-3; CDR3 protein: CTSRGTSGGSTDTQYF; CDR3 DNA: TGCACCAGCAGGGGGACTAGCGGGGGGTCCACAGATACGCAGTATTTT
D gene: TRBD2; clone size: -; V gene: TRBV19; J gene: TRBJ2-1; CDR3 protein: CASSYRAGEGYNEQFF; CDR3 DNA: TGTGCCAGTAGTTACCGGGCGGGGGAAGGATACAATGAGCAGTTCTTC
D gene: TRBD1; clone size: -; V gene: TRBV7-9; J gene: TRBJ2-7; CDR3 protein: CASSLRTGDEQYF; CDR3 DNA: TGTGCCAGCAGCTTAAGAACAGGGGACGAGCAGTACTTC
D gene: TRBD2; clone size: -; V gene: TRBV10-3; J gene: TRBJ2-7; CDR3 protein: CAIRSGDRPSYEQYF; CDR3 DNA: TGTGCCATCAGGAGCGGGGATCGACCCTCCTACGAGCAGTACTTC
D gene: TRBD1; clone size: -; V gene: TRBV5-1; J gene: TRBJ1-2; CDR3 protein: CASSAGTGAYGYTF; CDR3 DNA: TGCGCCAGCAGCGCAGGGACAGGAGCTTATGGCTACACCTTC
D gene: -; clone size: -; V gene: TRBV15; J gene: TRBJ2-7; CDR3 protein: CATSRGREVGSYEQYF; CDR3 DNA: TGTGCCACCAGCAGAGGTAGGGAGGTCGGCTCCTACGAGCAGTACTTC
D gene: -; clone size: -; V gene: TRBV27; J gene: TRBJ1-2; CDR3 protein: CASSPTDYGGSPFGYTF; CDR3 DNA: TGTGCCAGCAGTCCGACGGACTACGGGGGTAGTCCTTTTGGCTACACCTTC
D gene: -; clone size: -; V gene: TRBV6-6; J gene: TRBJ1-5; CDR3 protein: CASRRQYSNQPQHF; CDR3 DNA: TGTGCCAGCAGACGACAGTATAGCAATCAGCCCCAGCATTTT
D gene: TRBD1; clone size: -; V gene: TRBV5-1; J gene: TRBJ2-3; CDR3 protein: CASSYLGQGAGDTQYF; CDR3 DNA: TGCGCCAGCAGCTACCTTGGACAGGGGGCTGGGGATACGCAGTATTTT
D gene: -; clone size: -; V gene: TRBV18; J gene: TRBJ2-3; CDR3 protein: CASSPADTQYF; CDR3 DNA: TGTGCCAGCTCACCTGCGGATACGCAGTATTTT
D gene: -; clone size: few; V gene: TRBV10-3; J gene: TRBJ2-3; CDR3 protein: CAIKSPIQDTQYF; CDR3 DNA: TGTGCCATCAAATCCCCCATACAAGATACGCAGTATTTT
D gene: -; clone size: -; V gene: TRBV28; J gene: TRBJ2-1; CDR3 protein: CASSLAGGSYNNEQFF; CDR3 DNA: TGTGCCAGCAGTTTAGCTGGCGGGTCCTACAACAATGAGCAGTTCTTC
D gene: TRBD1; clone size: once; V gene: TRBV19; J gene: TRBJ2-6; CDR3 protein: CASSILWDREGGVLTF; CDR3 DNA: TGTGCCAGTAGTATCCTCTGGGACAGGGAGGGTGGCGTCCTGACTTTC
D gene: TRBD1; clone size: once; V gene: TRBV5-1; J gene: TRBJ2-7; CDR3 protein: CASSRTGQGPYEQYF; CDR3 DNA: TGCGCCAGCAGCCGTACCGGACAGGGCCCTTACGAGCAGTACTTC
D gene: TRBD2; clone size: -; V gene: TRBV7-9; J gene: TRBJ2-1; CDR3 protein: CASSPASGNEQFF; CDR3 DNA: TGTGCCAGCAGCCCAGCTAGCGGGAATGAGCAGTTCTTC